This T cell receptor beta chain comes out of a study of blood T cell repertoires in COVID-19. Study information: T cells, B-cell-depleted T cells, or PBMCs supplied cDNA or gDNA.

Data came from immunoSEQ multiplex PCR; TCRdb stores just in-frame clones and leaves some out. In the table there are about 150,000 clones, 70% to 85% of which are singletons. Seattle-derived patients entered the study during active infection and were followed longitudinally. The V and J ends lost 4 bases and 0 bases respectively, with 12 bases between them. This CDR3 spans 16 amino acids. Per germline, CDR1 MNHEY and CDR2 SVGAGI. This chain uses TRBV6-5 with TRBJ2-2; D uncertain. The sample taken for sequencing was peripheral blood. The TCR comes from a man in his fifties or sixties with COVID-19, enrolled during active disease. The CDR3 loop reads CASSFLRLSNTGELFF. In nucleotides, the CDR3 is TGTGCCAGCAGTTTCCTCAGGCTTTCGAACACCGGGGAGCTGTTTTTT.